Below, 13 T cell receptor beta chains from the same sample are listed, as sequenced in a study of T cell responses to AZD1222 COVID-19 vaccine. Some clones are missing from TCRdb's copy, which holds only in-frame ones; the method was immunoSEQ multiplex PCR. The data hold under 150,000 clones, with approximately 78% observed a single time. The input for sequencing was peripheral blood, taken on day 0 of MenACWY control vaccination. The receptors stem from an adult in good health.

The V call is TRBV2, the J call TRBJ2-5; TRBD1 aligns across 7 bases. The CDR3 is 14 amino acids. Germline V gene lookup returns CDR1 SNHLY and CDR2 FYNNEI. The CDR3 DNA reads as TGTGCTACGAAGGAAGACAGGGCTCGGGAGACCCAGTACTTC. Protein product: CATKEDRARETQYF.

The J gene is TRBJ1-2, the V gene TRBV12-1; the table's TRBD1 call for D was not verified on the DNA. TRBV12-1 is described as a pseudogene. The CDR3 loop spans 18 amino acids. The DNA of the CDR3 is TGTGCCAGCAGCTCTCCGACCGACAGGGGGCCTAGGGGCGACGGCTACACCTTC. The encoded protein is CASSSPTDRGPRGDGYTF.

The J gene is TRBJ1-6, the V gene TRBV14, with D possibly matching TRBD1 (6 bases). V was cut by 1 base and J by 13 bases, with 17 bases left in between. CDR3 length equals 15 residues. Per the germline V gene, CDR1 is SGHDN and CDR2 is FVKESK. CDR3 region: CASSQGTGTRGPLHF. The CDR3 bases are TGTGCCAGCAGCCAAGGTACAGGGACCCGAGGGCCCCTCCACTTT.

This chain connects TRBV20-1 to TRBJ2-7, with D unresolved. There are 10 residues in the CDR3. Germline-derived CDR1 and CDR2 are DFQATT and SNEGSKA (reference sequence). V lost 6 bases, J lost 2 bases, and 5 bases lay in between. The chain's CDR3 is CSAAPYEQYF. Here the CDR3 DNA reads TGCAGTGCCGCCCCCTACGAGCAGTACTTC.

The chain couples TRBV6-2 or TRBV6-3 to TRBJ1-5; the D gene is possibly TRBD1 (5 bases). CDR1 and CDR2 from the germline V gene are MNHEY and SVGEGT. The CDR3 has 14 residues. The germline V and J ends were trimmed by 6 bases and 6 bases, with 15 bases remaining between them. The CDR3: CASSPAGMGQPQHF. CDR3 coding DNA: TGTGCCAGCAGCCCCGCAGGGATGGGTCAGCCCCAGCATTTT.

This rearrangement joins TRBV3-1 (or the pseudogene TRBV3-2) to TRBJ2-3; D not certain. The V gene lost 4 bases and the J gene lost 1 base, with 12 bases spanning the gap. From germline, CDR1 is LGHDT and CDR2 YNNKEL (reference sequence). The CDR3 contains 15 residues. Written as DNA, the CDR3 is TGTGCCAGCAGCCCAAACCGGCGGCGCACAGATACGCAGTATTTT. Its protein is CASSPNRRRTDTQYF.

V usage is TRBV28 and J usage is TRBJ2-3; 7 bases fit TRBD1. The CDR3 has 13 amino acids. Germline assignment: CDR1 MDHEN and CDR2 SYDVKM. Trimming at V came to 2 bases and at J to 4 bases, leaving 0 bases not matched to a gene. CDR3 bases: TGTGCCAGCAGTTTAACAGGGGCAGATACGCAGTATTTT. Translation gives CASSLTGADTQYF. Supplemented by reference TRBV28 and TRBJ2-3, the full variable domain reads DVKVTQSSRYLVKRTGEKVFLECVQDMDHENMFWYRQDPGLGLRLIYFSYDVKMKEKGDIPEGYSVSREKKERFSLILESASTNQTSMYLCASSLTGADTQYFGPGTRLTVL.

This chain links TRBV28 with TRBJ2-5, with D unclear. The CDR3 loop spans 15 amino acids. CDR1 is MDHEN, CDR2 SYDVKM, per germline. Deletions cut 1 base from V and 5 bases from J, with 14 bases between. CDR3 coding DNA: TGTGCCAGCAGTTTATCCCCGGGCTCGTCGGAGACCCAGTACTTC. Its protein product is CASSLSPGSSETQYF.

This CDR3 reads CASNPGGLIQPQHF. DNA for the CDR3: TGCGCCAGCAACCCAGGGGGTTTGATTCAGCCCCAGCATTTT. The V call is TRBV10-2, the J call TRBJ1-5, with TRBD1 matching 7 bases. Germline V gene lookup returns CDR1 WSHSY and CDR2 SAAADI. V was pared by 7 bases and J by 6 bases, with 9 bases of the junction left unmatched. This CDR3 comprises 14 residues.

This clone occurred a few times. The gene calls are TRBV27 and TRBJ2-7; 7 bases are shared with TRBD2. The CDR3 totals 16 residues. V dropped 6 bases and J dropped 5; count of bases not matched to a gene: 16. Germline V CDR1 and CDR2: MNHEY, SMNVEV (reference sequence). For the CDR3, the DNA is TGTGCCAGCAGACAAAACCTCGGGGGAGGGTCCCACGAGCAGTACGTC. Protein sequence: CASRQNLGGGSHEQYV.

The V and J genes are TRBV6-1 and TRBJ1-5; TRBD1 might be the D (5 bases). Germline loops: CDR1 MNHNS, CDR2 SASEGT. There are 18 residues in the CDR3. The V end lost 2 bases, the J end lost 3 bases, and 20 bases lay between the germline ends. The CDR3 bases are TGTGCCAGCAGTGAAAATTGGGGCGTCGCTCATTCCAATCAGCCCCAGCATTTT. Translating gives CASSENWGVAHSNQPQHF.

This clone was recorded a few times. V and J are TRBV15 and TRBJ1-1, with no clear D. There are 16 residues in the CDR3. Between the trimmed V and J ends, which lost 1 base and 4 bases, there was a span of 16 bases. The germline CDR1 and CDR2 sequences are LNHNV and YYDKDF (reference sequence). DNA for the CDR3: TGTGCCACCAGCAGAGGAAAAGGCGTCCTTGGCACTGAAGCTTTCTTT. This gives the protein CATSRGKGVLGTEAFF.

The chain employs TRBV4-1 and TRBJ2-1; 8 bases match TRBD2. There are 15 residues in the CDR3. Germline lookup yields CDR1 MGHRA and CDR2 YSYEKL. The junction had 12 bases not matched to a gene; V was cut back by 5 bases and J by 9 bases. In nucleotides, the CDR3 is TGCGCCAGCAGCTATGACTACGGGGGGGCCCTTGAGCAGTTCTTC. As protein: CASSYDYGGALEQFF.